These T cell receptor beta chains were read from a single sample in a study of CD8 T cells in ankylosing spondylitis. One entry per CDR3 protein, called by TCRdb with MiXCR from the 5' RACE reads. The table lists about 250,000 distinct CDR3 sequences, roughly a quarter of them singletons. Sequenced material: blood, either unsorted or a sorted T cell fraction (not recorded which). These receptors all stem from a male donor with ankylosing spondylitis or in good health (not recorded which). Each CDR3 is given with its conserved first and last residue. A D gene is named only where the DNA matches it firmly. Not every row has a clone size; where given, it reads once, few, many or a size class.

.,.,TRBV24-1,13,TRBJ2-1,CATSVGQGDEQFF,TGTGCCACCAGTGTGGGCCAGGGCGATGAGCAGTTCTTC
TRBD2,.,TRBV6-6,13,TRBJ2-3,CASNSGGPDTQYF,TGTGCCAGCAATAGCGGGGGCCCAGATACGCAGTATTTT
TRBD1,.,TRBV12-3/TRBV12-4,16,TRBJ2-5,CASSSRQGGDKETQYF,TGTGCCAGCAGTTCACGACAGGGGGGGGATAAGGAGACCCAGTACTTC
.,many,TRBV20-1,13,TRBJ1-1,CSARGSPGAEAFF,TGCAGTGCTAGAGGATCCCCCGGGGCTGAAGCTTTCTTT
.,many,TRBV20-1,10,TRBJ2-3,CSAPLKTQYF,TGCAGTGCCCCCCTTAAGACGCAGTATTTT
TRBD1,few,TRBV29-1,11,TRBJ2-5,CSGDRGETQYF,TGCAGCGGCGACAGGGGGGAGACCCAGTACTTC
TRBD1,.,TRBV9,13,TRBJ2-7,CASSVGQGNEQYF,TGTGCCAGCAGCGTCGGACAGGGCAACGAGCAGTACTTC
TRBD1,few,TRBV14,14,TRBJ2-5,CASSRDSNQETQYF,TGTGCCAGCAGCCGGGACAGTAACCAAGAGACCCAGTACTTC
.,many,TRBV6-1,14,TRBJ2-7,CASTPWSNNYEQYF,TGTGCCAGCACTCCGTGGTCTAACAACTACGAGCAGTACTTC
.,few,TRBV12-3/TRBV12-4,15,TRBJ2-1,CASSLPGPSYNEQFF,TGTGCCAGCAGTCTACCGGGACCATCCTACAATGAGCAGTTCTTC
.,.,TRBV6-5,15,TRBJ2-7,CASSYSRGQTYEQYF,TGTGCCAGCAGTTACTCTAGAGGTCAGACCTACGAGCAGTACTTC
.,many,TRBV24-1,14,TRBJ2-1,CATSDGTKVPEQFF,TGTGCCACCAGTGATGGGACCAAGGTCCCTGAGCAGTTCTTC
.,many,TRBV5-6,15,TRBJ1-1,CASSAPGARGPEAFF,TGTGCCAGCAGCGCCCCAGGGGCGCGGGGCCCTGAAGCTTTCTTT
.,.,TRBV5-1,13,TRBJ2-3,CASSPAGTDTQYF,TGCGCCAGCAGCCCAGCAGGGACAGATACGCAGTATTTT
.,many,TRBV5-6,13,TRBJ2-2,CASSGPFAGELFF,TGTGCCAGCAGCGGCCCATTCGCCGGGGAGCTGTTTTTT
.,many,TRBV20-1,16,TRBJ1-1,CGIDPERTAMNTEAFF,TGCGGCATCGATCCCGAAAGGACAGCGATGAACACTGAAGCTTTCTTT
.,.,TRBV18,13,TRBJ2-5,CASSSLVQETQYF,TGTGCCAGCTCGAGCTTGGTGCAAGAGACCCAGTACTTC
TRBD2,.,TRBV11-2,14,TRBJ2-5,CASSQSGVRETQYF,TGTGCCAGCAGCCAAAGCGGGGTGCGAGAGACCCAGTACTTC
.,.,TRBV29-1,11,TRBJ2-1,CSVSPRVGQFF,TGCAGCGTGAGCCCAAGGGTAGGGCAGTTCTTC
.,.,TRBV24-1,16,TRBJ2-1,CATSDFHPSSYNEQFF,TGTGCCACCAGTGACTTTCACCCGAGCTCCTACAATGAGCAGTTCTTC
.,.,TRBV12-3/TRBV12-4,14,TRBJ1-5,CASSFKDGNQPQHF,TGTGCCAGCAGTTTCAAGGACGGTAATCAGCCCCAGCATTTT
.,.,TRBV12-3/TRBV12-4,15,TRBJ2-1,CASSPDRRDYNEQFF,TGTGCCAGCAGCCCGGACAGGCGGGACTACAATGAGCAGTTCTTC
TRBD2,many,TRBV20-1,12,TRBJ2-7,CSATPGGGDQYF,TGCAGTGCTACCCCAGGTGGGGGGGATCAGTACTTC
TRBD2,.,TRBV12-3/TRBV12-4,16,TRBJ2-3,CASTTPSGGRWDTQYF,TGTGCCAGCACCACCCCTAGCGGGGGTCGGTGGGATACGCAGTATTTT
TRBD2,many,TRBV7-3,15,TRBJ2-1,CASSLIGTRDNEQFF,TGTGCCAGCAGCTTAATCGGGACTAGAGACAATGAGCAGTTCTTC
.,few,TRBV20-1,12,TRBJ2-5,CSASQARETQYF,TGCAGTGCTAGCCAAGCTCGGGAGACCCAGTACTTC
.,many,TRBV12-3/TRBV12-4,13,TRBJ2-1,CASSLGRADEQFF,TGTGCCAGCAGTTTAGGTCGGGCGGATGAGCAGTTCTTC
TRBD2,.,TRBV3-1,14,TRBJ2-7,CASSQRGGVHEQYF,TGTGCCAGCAGCCAGCGGGGGGGCGTCCACGAGCAGTACTTC
TRBD2,.,TRBV20-1,16,TRBJ2-3,CSAKRGGGAGTDTQYF,TGCAGTGCTAAGAGGGGCGGGGGGGCCGGCACAGATACGCAGTATTTT
.,many,TRBV20-1,14,TRBJ2-3,CSASPGDLGDTQYF,TGCAGTGCTAGTCCGGGGGACTTGGGCGATACGCAGTATTTT
.,.,TRBV20-1,15,TRBJ1-2,CSARGAQGSYYGYTF,TGCAGTGCTAGGGGGGCGCAGGGGAGTTACTATGGCTACACCTTC
.,many,TRBV20-1,11,TRBJ2-1,CSARVYNEQFF,TGCAGTGCTAGAGTATACAATGAGCAGTTCTTC
.,few,TRBV20-1,18,TRBJ2-1,CSAFSFQSQGPLGNEQFF,TGCAGTGCCTTCTCGTTCCAATCACAGGGTCCCTTGGGTAATGAGCAGTTCTTC
.,.,TRBV28,15,TRBJ2-5,CASSLWGGASETQYF,TGTGCCAGCAGTTTGTGGGGGGGGGCGAGTGAGACCCAGTACTTC
TRBD1,.,TRBV6-1,15,TRBJ1-3,CASSRTGEAGNTIYF,TGTGCCAGCAGTAGAACAGGGGAGGCTGGAAACACCATATATTTT
.,.,TRBV20-1,14,TRBJ2-7,CSAAFPVRSYEQYF,TGCAGTGCCGCATTTCCCGTGAGATCCTACGAGCAGTACTTC
.,many,TRBV29-1,12,TRBJ2-5,CSVEGAWETQYF,TGCAGCGTTGAGGGAGCGTGGGAGACCCAGTACTTC
TRBD1,.,TRBV4-1,15,TRBJ2-7,CASSRGRSGGYEQYF,TGCGCCAGCAGCCGAGGGCGGTCAGGGGGCTACGAGCAGTACTTC
.,.,TRBV7-8,15,TRBJ2-7,CASSLVAGSSYEQYF,TGTGCCAGCAGCTTAGTTGCAGGTAGCTCCTACGAGCAGTACTTC
TRBD2,.,TRBV12-3/TRBV12-4,15,TRBJ2-1,CASSLGSGGNNEQFF,TGTGCCAGCAGTTTGGGTAGCGGGGGGAACAATGAGCAGTTCTTC
.,few,TRBV10-3,13,TRBJ2-1,CAIRDMDHNEQFF,TGTGCCATCCGGGACATGGATCACAATGAGCAGTTCTTC
TRBD1,many,TRBV29-1,15,TRBJ1-6,CSGMQGVGYNSPLHF,TGCAGCGGAATGCAGGGGGTCGGTTATAATTCACCCCTCCACTTT
.,few,TRBV18,15,TRBJ2-6,CASSPSKPGANVLTF,TGTGCCAGCTCACCAAGCAAACCTGGGGCCAACGTCCTGACTTTC
.,few,TRBV5-1,13,TRBJ1-2,CASGPYGNYGYTF,TGCGCCAGCGGGCCGTACGGGAACTATGGCTACACCTTC
.,few,TRBV2,14,TRBJ2-3,CAGGGTPARDTQYF,TGTGCCGGAGGGGGGACTCCGGCGCGAGATACGCAGTATTTT
TRBD2,.,TRBV10-3,14,TRBJ2-7,CAISEAGTTYEQYF,TGTGCCATCAGTGAAGCGGGGACCACCTACGAGCAGTACTTC
.,.,TRBV10-3,14,TRBJ2-3,CAISEVTRADTQYF,TGTGCCATCAGTGAGGTCACAAGGGCGGATACGCAGTATTTT
TRBD1,few,TRBV12-3/TRBV12-4,14,TRBJ1-4,CASSRDRGGEKLFF,TGTGCCAGCAGTCGAGACAGGGGAGGAGAAAAACTGTTTTTT
.,.,TRBV20-1,14,TRBJ2-7,CSASLPQVTYEQYF,TGCAGTGCTTCGCTGCCCCAGGTTACCTACGAGCAGTACTTC
.,many,TRBV20-1,13,TRBJ2-3,CSAQTVRTDTQYF,TGCAGTGCGCAGACAGTTCGCACAGATACGCAGTATTTT
.,.,TRBV12-3/TRBV12-4,13,TRBJ2-2,CASGVVNTGELFF,TGTGCCAGCGGGGTCGTTAACACCGGGGAGCTGTTTTTT
TRBD1,.,TRBV20-1,15,TRBJ2-5,CSARDRDRGRETQYF,TGCAGTGCTAGAGACCGGGACAGGGGGAGAGAGACCCAGTACTTC
.,.,TRBV20-1,15,TRBJ1-2,CSARANTGTAYGYTF,TGCAGTGCTAGAGCGAATACAGGGACTGCCTATGGCTACACCTTC
TRBD2,many,TRBV20-1,17,TRBJ2-3,CSARARSGGASTDTQYF,TGCAGTGCTAGAGCCAGGAGCGGGGGGGCGTCTACAGATACGCAGTATTTT
.,.,TRBV2,13,TRBJ2-7,CASSTGQRNEQYF,TGTGCCAGCAGTACCGGACAGCGAAACGAGCAGTACTTC